Below, 13 T cell receptor beta chains from the same sample are listed, as sequenced in a study of T cells in Graves' hyperthyroidism and ophthalmopathy. RNA transcripts gave rise to amplified TCR beta CDR3 regions. During a first-round RT-PCR of the TCR CDR3, the HTBI primer set was used. TCRdb re-called the multiplex PCR reads with MiXCR, one entry per CDR3 protein. The sample includes under 70,000 distinct CDR3 sequences, about 53% of them seen just once. The sample taken for sequencing was blood. The receptors shown here come from a woman between 55 and 75 years old with Graves' ophthalmopathy.

This chain joins TRBV20-1 and TRBJ2-7; tentatively, D is TRBD1 (6 bases). Deletions cut 6 bases from V and 3 bases from J, with 21 bases between. Germline V gene lookup returns CDR1 DFQATT and CDR2 SNEGSKA (reference sequence). The CDR3 totals 15 residues. CDR3 protein: CSASSYQPGDYEQYF. The CDR3 nucleotides read TGCAGTGCCAGCAGTTACCAACCAGGGGACTACGAGCAGTACTTC.

The chain uses TRBV10-3 and TRBJ1-2; 12 nucleotides align to TRBD1. This CDR3 is 13 amino acids long. The V gene's germline CDR1 is ENHRY and CDR2 SYGVKD. J gave up 13 bases and V 5 bases, and 8 bases lay outside the gene matches. The DNA of the CDR3 is TGTGCCATCAGTCCCGGGACAGGGGGCGCAGGCACCTTC. It translates to CAISPGTGGAGTF.

The count of this clonotype is one. The chain couples TRBV10-3 to TRBJ1-2; D possibly corresponds to TRBD1 (6 bases). The CDR3 has 15 amino acids. Trimming stripped 2 bases from V and 0 bases from J, with 10 bases between. Germline V gene lookup returns CDR1 ENHRY and CDR2 SYGVKD. CDR3 protein: CAISEIRTANYGYTF. CDR3 bases: TGTGCCATCAGTGAGATTAGGACAGCTAACTATGGCTACACCTTC.

Many counts were recorded for this clonotype. The chain recombines TRBV7-3 with TRBJ2-1; tentative D call: TRBD2 (7 bases). The germline V and J ends were trimmed by 2 bases and 1 base, with 12 bases remaining between them. The CDR3 is 16 residues long. Germline V CDR1 and CDR2: SGHTA, FQGTGA. The CDR3 DNA sequence: TGTGCCAGCAGCTTAGATGCGGGGGCTTCCTACAATGAGCAGTTCTTC. Translating it yields CASSLDAGASYNEQFF.

J is TRBJ2-5 and V is TRBV7-9; maybe TRBD1 (5 bases). V lost 9 bases and J lost 4, with 18 bases in between. The CDR3 has 14 residues. Germline values: CDR1 SEHNR, CDR2 FQNEAQ (reference sequence). The CDR3 DNA reads TGTGCCAGTAGCCGTCCCGACAGTAGAGAGACCCAGTACTTC. It specifies CASSRPDSRETQYF.

This clonotype was counted at least ten times. The chain has TRBV10-2 and TRBJ2-2; D is unresolved. The CDR3 is 16 amino acids. Trimming shortened V by 1 base and J by 3 bases, and 12 bases separated the two germline ends. The germline V gene encodes CDR1 WSHSY and CDR2 SAAADI. CDR3 sequence reads: CASSEFSSSDTGELFF. The CDR3 nucleotides are TGCGCCAGCAGTGAGTTTAGCTCCTCGGACACCGGGGAGCTGTTTTTT.

The rearrangement joins TRBV7-2 to TRBJ1-3; D unresolved. The CDR3 covers 15 residues. Germline loops: CDR1 SGHTA, CDR2 FQGNSA. The V and J ends lost 1 base and 11 bases respectively, with 18 bases between them. The CDR3 nucleotides are TGTGCCAGCAGCTTAGAGGGCCCAGCTGGAAGCGCCATATATTTT. This encodes CASSLEGPAGSAIYF.

This clonotype was observed many times. The chain recombines TRBV12-3 or TRBV12-4 with TRBJ1-6; 7 bases are a match to TRBD1. The CDR3 runs 13 residues. V was clipped by 3 bases and J by 10 bases; unmatched bases: 3. The CDR3 DNA reads as TGTGCCAGCAGTTTCGGGACAGCCTCACCCCTCCACTTT. Its protein product is CASSFGTASPLHF.

As regards this clonotype: The conserved closing phenylalanine or tryptophan is absent in this CDR3, likely reflecting a read error. This sequence joins TRBV14 and TRBJ2-2, with TRBD2 as a possible D gene (5 bases). The CDR3 length is 15 residues. The V end lost 4 bases, the J end lost 5 bases, and 14 bases lay between the germline ends. Germline CDR1 and CDR2: SGHDN and FVKESK. The CDR3 loop reads CASSPGLPGTGELFC. DNA for the CDR3: TGTGCCAGCAGCCCTGGACTCCCTGGGACCGGGGAGCTGTTTTGC.

This clonotype has a count of ten or more. The chain recombines TRBV19 with TRBJ1-1, with D possibly matching TRBD1 (6 bases). The V end was cut by 2 bases, the J end by 4 bases, with 20 bases between. The CDR3 is made up of 17 amino acids. The germline V gene encodes CDR1 LNHDA and CDR2 SQIVND (reference sequence). In DNA form, the CDR3 reads TGTGCCAGTAGTATACCCCCGTTTTTTAGGGGGATCACTGAAGCTTTCTTT. It encodes CASSIPPFFRGITEAFF. The variable domain in full, completed from reference TRBV19 and TRBJ1-1, reads DGGITQSPKYLFRKEGQNVTLSCEQNLNHDAMYWYRQDPGQGLRLIYYSQIVNDFQKGDIAEGYSVSREKKESFPLTVTSAQKNPTAFYLCASSIPPFFRGITEAFFGQGTRLTVV.

As to this clonotype: A read error may be the cause here, since a much bigger clone is one base away. J is TRBJ2-5 and V is TRBV7-2, with 11 bases that match TRBD1. This CDR3 spans 15 amino acids. Germline values: CDR1 SGHTA, CDR2 FQGNSA. CDR3 sequence reads: CASSLDGTGGQTLYF. DNA for the CDR3: TGTGCCAGCAGCTTAGATGGGACAGGGGGACAGACCCTGTACTTC.

This clonotype has a handful of counts. The junction does not match germline at one end; this may be a read error. V and J are TRBV6-5 and TRBJ1-6; D not certain. The CDR3 has 13 residues. CDR1 MNHEY and CDR2 SVGAGI come from the germline V gene. CDR3 loop: CASTYNEDSPLHF. CDR3 nucleotides: TGTGCCAGCACTTACAATGAAGATTCACCCCTCCACTTT.

This clonotype was counted at least ten times. The chain employs TRBV5-1 and TRBJ2-3; tentative D call: TRBD1 (6 bases). This CDR3 is built from 16 residues. In germline, CDR1 is SGHRS, CDR2 YFSETQ. V was trimmed by 5 bases and J by 3 bases, leaving 19 bases between them. The CDR3 DNA reads TGCGCCAGCAGGCAAACGCGCTACAGGGAAACAGATACGCAGTATTTT. This codes for CASRQTRYRETDTQYF.